The 24 T cell receptor beta chains below come from one sample, sequenced in a study of OX40 agonist ivuxolimab in advanced cancers. Clones were read by immunoSEQ multiplex PCR, and TCRdb kept only the in-frame ones, dropping some. The table has around 26,000 clones, around 81% seen once. The source was CD4+ or CD8+ T cells sorted from blood, collected in a trial of the OX40 agonist ivuxolimab. The source of these receptors is an adult with an advanced solid tumor such as melanoma, head and neck, liver or kidney cancer.

This clone was detected only a few times. The CDR3 is CASSQVGGPTDTQYF. In DNA form, the CDR3 reads TGTGCCAGCAGCCAGGTCGGGGGCCCCACAGATACGCAGTATTTT. The V and J genes are TRBV14 and TRBJ2-3; D may correspond to TRBD1 or TRBD2 (6 bases each). V was shortened by 3 bases and J by 2 bases, with 12 bases between the two germline ends. Looked up from germline, CDR1 is SGHDN and CDR2 is FVKESK. The CDR3 totals 15 residues.

The table lists this clone with many counts. The chain uses TRBV19 and TRBJ1-1; no firm D call. The CDR3 loop spans 13 amino acids. CDR1 and CDR2 (germline): LNHDA, SQIVND (reference sequence). Trimming removed 5 bases at V and 1 base at J, with 8 bases between. Here the CDR3 DNA reads TGTGCCAGTAGTTATACACAGAACACTGAAGCTTTCTTT. Amino acids: CASSYTQNTEAFF. Full variable domain (missing parts from reference TRBV19 and TRBJ1-1): DGGITQSPKYLFRKEGQNVTLSCEQNLNHDAMYWYRQDPGQGLRLIYYSQIVNDFQKGDIAEGYSVSREKKESFPLTVTSAQKNPTAFYLCASSYTQNTEAFFGQGTRLTVV.

The chain carries TRBV10-3 and TRBJ2-7; possibly TRBD2 for D (5 bases). Germline CDR1 reads ENHRY; CDR2 reads SYGVKD. The ends were cut back, 8 bases at V and 3 bases at J, with 14 bases in the middle. This CDR3 has 13 residues. The CDR3 region has the DNA TGTGCCATCGCTTCCGTAGAGGGCTACGAGCAGTACTTC. It specifies CAIASVEGYEQYF.

This chain connects TRBV5-4 to TRBJ2-1; unclear D gene. This CDR3 has 12 residues. The V end was cut by 3 bases, the J end by 10 bases, with 11 bases between. Germline CDR1 reads SGHNT; CDR2 reads YYREEE (reference sequence). The CDR3 DNA is TGTGCCAGCAGCTCAACTGGGGTCGAGCAGTTCTTC. Protein sequence: CASSSTGVEQFF.

The V call is TRBV5-6, the J call TRBJ2-1, with D possibly TRBD1 on 6 matching bases. Germline CDR1 is SGHDT and CDR2 is YYEEEE. The CDR3 contains 12 residues. Trimming pared 4 bases from V and 7 bases from J, leaving 9 bases between. The CDR3 spells CASSPQGNEQFF. The CDR3 DNA sequence: TGTGCCAGCAGCCCACAGGGAAATGAGCAGTTCTTC. The complete variable domain, with remaining parts taken from reference TRBV5-6 and TRBJ2-1, reads DAGVTQSPTHLIKTRGQQVTLRCSPKSGHDTVSWYQQALGQGPQFIFQYYEEEERQRGNFPDRFSGHQFPNYSSELNVNALLLGDSALYLCASSPQGNEQFFGPGTRLTVL.

The rearrangement joins TRBV20-1 to TRBJ2-1; D is ambiguous. Trimming left V 5 bases short and J 4 bases short, with 6 bases between. Per germline, CDR1 DFQATT and CDR2 SNEGSKA (reference sequence). The CDR3 spans 11 residues. The CDR3, as DNA: TGCAGTGCTCCCGAATACAATGAGCAGTTCTTC. Residues: CSAPEYNEQFF.

This chain uses TRBV20-1 with TRBJ2-3; no clear D. Trimming removed 5 bases at V and 4 bases at J, with 4 bases between. The CDR3 consists of 10 residues. Germline CDR1 and CDR2: DFQATT and SNEGSKA (reference sequence). CDR3 DNA sequence: TGCAGTGCTCCCTCAGATACGCAGTATTTT. This gives the protein CSAPSDTQYF.

This sequence joins TRBV11-2 and TRBJ2-3; D is unresolved. The germline CDR1 and CDR2 sequences are SGHAT and FQNNGV. The CDR3 is 14 amino acids. Trimming cost V 1 base and J 6 bases, with 11 bases left between them. CDR3 bases: TGTGCCAGCAGCTTAGGGCAGTACGCCGATACGCAGTATTTT. It codes for CASSLGQYADTQYF.

The rearrangement uses TRBV7-3 and TRBJ2-1; D is undetermined. The CDR3 is made up of 12 amino acids. From germline, CDR1 is SGHTA and CDR2 FQGTGA. Trimming left V 3 bases short and J 7 bases short, with 7 bases between. The CDR3 DNA is TGTGCCAGCAGCTTGACTCTTAATGAGCAGTTCTTC. Its protein is CASSLTLNEQFF.

J is TRBJ1-1 and V is TRBV2; a weak D match, TRBD1 (5 bases). Trimming removed 6 bases from V and 3 bases from J, with 17 bases in between. Germline CDR1 reads SNHLY; CDR2 reads FYNNEI. The CDR3 runs to 15 residues. CDR3 sequence: CASRSSIGADTEAFF. CDR3 sequence (DNA): TGTGCCAGCAGGAGTTCTATTGGGGCGGACACTGAAGCTTTCTTT.

This chain joins TRBV2 and TRBJ2-5; 11 nucleotides match TRBD1. The CDR3 has 15 amino acids. The germline V gene has CDR1 SNHLY and CDR2 FYNNEI. J gave up 4 bases and V 6 bases, and 7 bases lay outside the gene matches. The CDR3 here is CASRRTGGAAETQYF. DNA for the CDR3: TGTGCCAGCAGGCGGACAGGGGGCGCGGCAGAGACCCAGTACTTC.

V usage is TRBV30 and J usage is TRBJ2-3; 12 bases fit TRBD1. Germline V gene data show CDR1 as GTSNPN and CDR2 as SVGIG (reference sequence). The CDR3 length is 16 residues. Losses at the gene ends were 2 bases for V and 4 bases for J; bases not matched to a gene: 7. The CDR3 sequence: CAWSNPGQGAPDTQYF. In DNA, the CDR3 is TGTGCCTGGAGTAACCCGGGACAGGGGGCCCCAGATACGCAGTATTTT.

J is TRBJ2-7 and V is TRBV7-8, with D perhaps given as TRBD1 or TRBD2 (5 bases each). CDR3 length: 14 amino acids. The ends were cut back, 5 bases at V and 1 base at J, with 12 bases in the middle. CDR1 SGHVS and CDR2 FQNEAQ come from the germline V gene. Written as DNA, the CDR3 is TGTGCCAGCAGCCCCGGGACGTCTTCCTACGAGCAGTACTTC. Translated: CASSPGTSSYEQYF.

The CDR3 nucleotides read TGTGCCAGCAGTTTAATACTAGCGGGAGCCCCAGATACGCAGTATTTT. It is translated as CASSLILAGAPDTQYF. The V gene is TRBV28, the J gene TRBJ2-3; 11 bases are a match to TRBD2. This CDR3 has 16 residues. The germline V gene encodes CDR1 MDHEN and CDR2 SYDVKM. After removal of 2 bases from V and 4 bases from J, the junction contained 5 bases not matched to a gene. Supplemented by reference TRBV28 and TRBJ2-3, the full variable domain reads DVKVTQSSRYLVKRTGEKVFLECVQDMDHENMFWYRQDPGLGLRLIYFSYDVKMKEKGDIPEGYSVSREKKERFSLILESASTNQTSMYLCASSLILAGAPDTQYFGPGTRLTVL.

The V call is TRBV7-9, the J call TRBJ1-5, with D unclear. CDR1 is SEHNR, CDR2 FQNEAQ, per germline (reference sequence). The V gene lost 5 bases and the J gene lost 4 bases, with 6 bases spanning the gap. The CDR3 sequence is 12 residues long. The CDR3 here is CASSGQNQPQHF. In DNA, the CDR3 is TGTGCCAGCAGCGGGCAGAATCAGCCCCAGCATTTT.

The CDR3, as DNA: TGTGCCAGCTCAACGGACACATATCAGCCCCAGCATTTT. This sequence encodes CASSTDTYQPQHF. The chain combines TRBV18 with TRBJ1-5; D is perhaps TRBD1 (5 bases). Looked up from germline, CDR1 is KGHSH and CDR2 is LQKENI. This CDR3 is 13 amino acids long. V gave up 5 bases and J gave up 5 bases, with 10 bases separating them.

The chain is built from TRBV4-2 and TRBJ2-7, with D unresolved. CDR1 and CDR2 (germline): LGHNA, YNFKEQ. The germline V and J ends were trimmed by 2 bases and 2 bases, with 10 bases remaining between them. The CDR3 has 14 residues. The CDR3 reads CASSQRDPTYEQYF. CDR3 DNA sequence: TGTGCCAGCAGCCAAAGAGACCCCACCTACGAGCAGTACTTC.

The table lists this clone with a count of one. The chain recombines TRBV6-5 with TRBJ1-2; no firm D call. The CDR3 totals 12 residues. Per germline, CDR1 MNHEY and CDR2 SVGAGI. The V and J ends lost 4 bases and 2 bases respectively, with 5 bases between them. This chain's CDR3 is CASSSGNYGYTF. CDR3 DNA: TGTGCCAGCAGTTCAGGAAACTATGGCTACACCTTC.

This chain links TRBV4-3 with TRBJ2-7, with D tentatively TRBD1 or TRBD2 (6 bases each). Trimming took 1 base from V and 7 from J, leaving 11 bases between them. Germline V gives CDR1 LGHNA, CDR2 YSLEER. The CDR3 length is 13 residues. CDR3 region: CASSQVGGWEQYF. The CDR3, as DNA: TGCGCCAGCAGCCAAGTGGGGGGCTGGGAGCAGTACTTC.

This chain joins TRBV16 and TRBJ2-5, with a possible D match to TRBD1 (7 bases). The V end lost 4 bases, the J end lost 5 bases, and 11 bases lay between the germline ends. Per germline, CDR1 KGHSY and CDR2 FQNENV. This CDR3 contains 13 residues. The CDR3 DNA follows: TGTGCCAGCAGCCGCGGGACAGCGGAGACCCAGTACTTC. Its protein is CASSRGTAETQYF.

The chain uses TRBV6-5 and TRBJ2-7; 7 positions match TRBD1. Looked up from germline, CDR1 is MNHEY and CDR2 is SVGAGI. Trimming removed 6 bases from V and 6 bases from J; junction bases left unmatched: 11. The CDR3 spans 14 residues. This CDR3 reads CASSLSHRTGEQYF. In DNA, the CDR3 is TGTGCCAGCAGCCTTAGTCACAGGACAGGCGAGCAGTACTTC.

V usage is TRBV13 and J usage is TRBJ2-2; 13 bases are shared with TRBD2. CDR3 length: 17 residues. Trimming took 4 bases from V and 1 from J; bases not matched to a gene: 3. CDR1 and CDR2 from the germline V gene are PRHDT and FYEKMQ (reference sequence). CDR3 DNA sequence: TGTGCCAGCAGCTCGGGACTAGCGGGACAGAACACCGGGGAGCTGTTTTTT. It is translated as CASSSGLAGQNTGELFF.

The chain is built from TRBV9 and TRBJ2-2; TRBD1 matches 9 bases. The CDR3 spans 15 residues. Germline V gene lookup returns CDR1 SGDLS and CDR2 YYNGEE. Unmatched junction bases numbered 6, after V lost 4 bases and J lost 5 bases. The CDR3 spells CASSPRQGVTGELFF. The CDR3 coding sequence is TGTGCCAGCAGCCCAAGACAGGGGGTAACCGGGGAGCTGTTTTTT. Filled out from reference TRBV9 and TRBJ2-2, the complete variable domain reads DSGVTQTPKHLITATGQRVTLRCSPRSGDLSVYWYQQSLDQGLQFLIQYYNGEERAKGNILERFSAQQFPDLHSELNLSSLELGDSALYFCASSPRQGVTGELFFGEGSRLTVL.

The V gene is TRBV19, the J gene TRBJ1-5, with TRBD1 identical over 8 bases. Germline V gives CDR1 LNHDA, CDR2 SQIVND (reference sequence). CDR3 length: 15 amino acids. With 6 bases clipped from V and 11 bases from J, the junction kept 15 bases outside the gene matches. DNA for the CDR3: TGTGCCAGTAGACCAGGGACAGGCGCGGGTTTGGCCCAGCATTTT. It yields the protein CASRPGTGAGLAQHF.